This passage covers 8 T cell receptor beta chains from one sample sequenced in a study of T cell changes during pregnancy in multiple sclerosis. Assay used: immunoSEQ multiplex PCR; TCRdb lists only in-frame clones, some missing. The sample records roughly 69,000 clones, more than 85% being singletons. This material consisted of peripheral blood, taken in the second trimester of pregnancy. These receptors all stem from a female donor with multiple sclerosis, enrolled in a pregnancy study.

The genes are TRBV30 and TRBJ2-1; possible D gene TRBD2, 5 bases. V was trimmed by 0 bases and J by 8 bases, leaving 11 bases between them. CDR1 GTSNPN and CDR2 SVGIG come from the germline V gene (reference sequence). This CDR3 has 13 amino acids. The CDR3 loop reads CAWSVRLPDEQFF. In DNA form, the CDR3 reads TGTGCCTGGAGTGTCCGACTACCCGATGAGCAGTTCTTC.

The chain couples TRBV19 to TRBJ1-1; D is possibly TRBD1 (5 bases). There are 14 residues in the CDR3. Deletions cut 3 bases from V and 4 bases from J, with 12 bases between. Looked up from germline, CDR1 is LNHDA and CDR2 is SQIVND (reference sequence). The CDR3 region is CASSIGAASTEAFF. CDR3 in DNA: TGTGCCAGTAGTATTGGGGCAGCTTCCACTGAAGCTTTCTTT.

V gene TRBV7-2 combines with J gene TRBJ2-7; a possible D gene is TRBD2 (7 bases). This CDR3 region has 13 residues. V lost 3 bases and J 2 bases, leaving 8 bases between the germline ends. Germline V CDR1 and CDR2: SGHTA, FQGNSA. CDR3 loop: CASSFGGPYEQYF. The CDR3 DNA sequence: TGTGCCAGCAGCTTCGGGGGGCCCTACGAGCAGTACTTC.

The genes are TRBV5-6 and TRBJ1-5; TRBD1 matches at 10 bases. CDR3 length: 17 residues. The junction had 7 bases not matched to a gene; V was cut back by 2 bases and J by 2 bases. Germline V CDR1 and CDR2: SGHDT, YYEEEE. In DNA form, the CDR3 reads TGTGCCAGCAGCTTCTACCGGGACAGGGGCCGCAATCAGCCCCAGCATTTT. Amino acids: CASSFYRDRGRNQPQHF.

J is TRBJ2-1 and V is TRBV11-3; perhaps TRBD1 as D (6 bases). Trimming removed 5 bases at V and 1 base at J, with 12 bases between. Germline CDR1 and CDR2: SGHNT and YENEEA. The CDR3 has 15 amino acids. CDR3 nucleotide sequence: TGTGCCAGCAGCCCCTCTCAGGGGTCCTACAATGAGCAGTTCTTC. This codes for CASSPSQGSYNEQFF.

This chain joins TRBV27 and TRBJ1-5, with a weak D call TRBD1 (5 bases). This CDR3 has 14 amino acids. Trimming removed 6 bases from V and 3 bases from J, with 12 bases in between. CDR1 MNHEY and CDR2 SMNVEV come from the germline V gene (reference sequence). Here the CDR3 DNA reads TGTGCCAGCAGAATCGGACAATCCAATCAGCCCCAGCATTTT. Amino acid sequence: CASRIGQSNQPQHF.

V and J are TRBV30 and TRBJ2-3, with D maybe TRBD1 (6 bases). Trimming left V 3 bases short and J 8 bases short, with 15 bases between. This CDR3 spans 13 amino acids. The germline V gene has CDR1 GTSNPN and CDR2 SVGIG (reference sequence). The DNA of the CDR3 is TGTGCCTGGAGCGTTACAGGGTTTGCTACGCAGTATTTT. Protein product: CAWSVTGFATQYF.

CDR3 amino acids: CASSRGGLANNEQFF. CDR3 nucleotides: TGTGCCAGCAGCCGGGGGGGACTAGCGAACAATGAGCAGTTCTTC. This sequence joins TRBV7-9 and TRBJ2-1, with 10 bases that match TRBD2. Germline V gene lookup returns CDR1 SEHNR and CDR2 FQNEAQ (reference sequence). After removal of 5 bases from V and 5 bases from J, the junction contained 6 bases not matched to a gene. This CDR3 has 15 residues.